This passage covers 30 T cell receptor beta chains from one sample sequenced in a study of T cell responses to AZD1222 COVID-19 vaccine. Assay used: immunoSEQ multiplex PCR; TCRdb lists only in-frame clones, some missing. Of roughly 160,000 clones in the sample, roughly 94% were seen once. The sample here was peripheral blood, taken 28 days after the second AZD1222 dose. The source is an adult who received the AZD1222 COVID-19 vaccine.

This rearrangement joins TRBV4-1 to TRBJ2-1, with a weak D call TRBD2 (5 bases). CDR1 and CDR2 (germline): MGHRA, YSYEKL. V shed 6 bases and J shed 0 bases, with 18 bases lying between them. The CDR3 is made up of 17 amino acids. For the CDR3, the DNA is TGCGCCAGCAGTAACCGTCGGGGTTTCAACTCCTACAATGAGCAGTTCTTC. It is translated as CASSNRRGFNSYNEQFF.

This rearrangement joins TRBV27 to TRBJ2-3, with 7 positions matching TRBD2. Germline V gives CDR1 MNHEY, CDR2 SMNVEV (reference sequence). The CDR3 is 14 residues long. Trimming at V came to 8 bases and at J to 1 base, leaving 6 bases not matched to a gene. The CDR3 DNA reads as TGTGCCAGCCACACTAGCGACCGCACAGATACGCAGTATTTT. Translating it yields CASHTSDRTDTQYF.

The CDR3 spells CASSLQGVYQPQHF. In DNA form, the CDR3 reads TGTGCCAGCAGTCTCCAGGGGGTCTATCAGCCCCAGCATTTT. The rearrangement uses TRBV27 and TRBJ1-5; TRBD1 agrees at 7 bases. The length of the CDR3 is 14 residues. Germline assignment: CDR1 MNHEY and CDR2 SMNVEV (reference sequence). Unmatched junction bases numbered 6, after V lost 5 bases and J lost 5 bases.

This clone was seen a single time. J is TRBJ2-7 and V is TRBV24-1, with D possibly called TRBD1 or TRBD2 (5 bases each). This CDR3 contains 13 residues. The germline CDR1 and CDR2 sequences are KGHDR and SFDVKD. Trimming removed 4 bases at V and 13 bases at J, with 19 bases between. The CDR3 sequence is CATSERQGVNFYF. CDR3 sequence (DNA): TGTGCCACCAGTGAACGGCAGGGAGTGAACTTTTACTTC.

The chain uses TRBV29-1 and TRBJ2-2; possible D gene TRBD2, 5 bases. The CDR3 covers 12 residues. Trimming pared 4 bases from V and 5 bases from J, leaving 8 bases between. Looked up from germline, CDR1 is SQVTM and CDR2 is ANQGSEA. CDR3 in DNA: TGCAGCGTTGTTACGGGGACCGGGGAGCTGTTTTTT. This codes for CSVVTGTGELFF.

This sequence joins TRBV23-1 and TRBJ1-2, with 10 bases that match TRBD1. TRBV23-1 falls under the ORF class, with uncertain function. The CDR3 is 15 residues long. The V and J ends lost 4 bases and 4 bases, in that order; junction bases with no gene match: 6. The CDR3 DNA reads TGCGCCAGCAGTCTGACAGGGGGCTCGGGCTATGGCTACACCTTC. Its protein is CASSLTGGSGYGYTF.

The chain employs TRBV6-2 or TRBV6-3 and TRBJ2-7; D may be TRBD2 (6 bases). Germline V CDR1 and CDR2: MNHEY, SVGEGT. The V and J ends lost 4 bases and 4 bases respectively, with 20 bases between them. The CDR3 is 16 amino acids. The CDR3 nucleotides read TGTGCCAGCAGTTCCCCCACCCGGGAGACTAGATACGAGCAGTACTTC. Protein sequence: CASSSPTRETRYEQYF.

The rearrangement links TRBV5-4 to TRBJ1-5, with D uncertain. Between the trimmed V and J ends, which lost 0 bases and 2 bases, there was a span of 9 bases. CDR1 SGHNT and CDR2 YYREEE come from the germline V gene (reference sequence). The CDR3 has 15 residues. CDR3 amino acids: CASSLDGVGNQPQHF. The CDR3 DNA sequence: TGTGCCAGCAGCTTGGACGGGGTCGGCAATCAGCCCCAGCATTTT.

The rearrangement links TRBV11-3 to TRBJ2-5; TRBD2 might be the D (6 bases). Trimming left V 4 bases short and J 4 bases short, with 16 bases between. This CDR3 comprises 15 residues. Germline CDR1 reads SGHNT; CDR2 reads YENEEA. CDR3 residues: CASSSSRGGPETQYF. The CDR3 region has the DNA TGTGCCAGCAGCTCATCTAGAGGAGGGCCAGAGACCCAGTACTTC.

The V gene is TRBV19, the J gene TRBJ1-1; D may be TRBD1 (5 bases). Germline V gene lookup returns CDR1 LNHDA and CDR2 SQIVND (reference sequence). The CDR3 extends over 13 amino acids. V lost 10 bases, J lost 0 bases, and 12 bases lay in between. The CDR3 sequence is CATGAWMNTEAFF. In nucleotides, the CDR3 is TGTGCCACCGGGGCGTGGATGAACACTGAAGCTTTCTTT.

CDR3 bases: TGCAGCGGGGGTACAGGGGAGGTTGGGGAAGCTTTCTTT. It yields the protein CSGGTGEVGEAFF. V is TRBV29-1 and J is TRBJ1-1; 7 bases line up with TRBD1. The junction had 13 bases not matched to a gene; V was cut back by 7 bases and J by 8 bases. The CDR3 contains 13 residues. Germline V CDR1 and CDR2: SQVTM, ANQGSEA.

V gene TRBV5-4 combines with J gene TRBJ2-3; 14 bases are shared with TRBD2. V lost 4 bases, J lost 6 bases, and 10 bases stayed unmatched. The germline V gene has CDR1 SGHNT and CDR2 YYREEE (reference sequence). This CDR3 has 17 amino acids. The CDR3 DNA sequence: TGTGCCAGCAGCCTACCCCGACTAGCGGGAGGGCCGGATACGCAGTATTTT. Encoded protein: CASSLPRLAGGPDTQYF.

This clone was seen once. V and J are TRBV27 and TRBJ2-3; 7 positions agree with TRBD1. The CDR3 is 14 residues long. J was trimmed by 1 base and V by 6 bases; bases with no gene match: 4. Germline V gene sequence: CDR1 MNHEY, CDR2 SMNVEV (reference sequence). CDR3 protein: CASRAGGGTDTQYF. The DNA for the CDR3 is TGTGCCAGCAGAGCAGGGGGAGGCACAGATACGCAGTATTTT.

The V call is TRBV29-1, the J call TRBJ1-2; D is perhaps TRBD1 (5 bases). This CDR3 has 12 amino acids. Trimming removed 4 bases at V and 4 bases at J, with 10 bases between. In germline, CDR1 is SQVTM, CDR2 ANQGSEA. CDR3 sequence reads: CSVVRGAYGYTF. The CDR3 coding sequence is TGCAGCGTTGTGCGGGGCGCCTATGGCTACACCTTC.

Concerning this clone: In the same sample, other DNA sequences code for this CDR3. The V call is TRBV5-1, the J call TRBJ2-1; D is ambiguous. There are 14 residues in the CDR3. Germline CDR1 and CDR2: SGHRS and YFSETQ. V lost 5 bases and J lost 4, with 13 bases in between. The CDR3 coding sequence is TGCGCCAGCAGTCCGGGTTTACTTTACAATGAGCAGTTCTTC. Translating it yields CASSPGLLYNEQFF. The full variable domain, in which reference TRBV5-1 and TRBJ2-1 provide the parts outside the CDR3, is KAGVTQTPRYLIKTRGQQVTLSCSPISGHRSVSWYQQTPGQGLQFLFEYFSETQRNKGNFPGRFSGRQFSNSRSEMNVSTLELGDSALYLCASSPGLLYNEQFFGPGTRLTVL.

This clone was counted a single time. The V and J genes are TRBV25-1 and TRBJ1-5, with D tentatively TRBD1 (6 bases). The V gene lost 6 bases and the J gene lost 3 bases, with 9 bases spanning the gap. Per the germline V gene, CDR1 is MGHDK and CDR2 is SYGVNS. The CDR3 has 13 amino acids. CDR3 sequence (DNA): TGTGCCAGCAGAGGGGGGCCCAATCAGCCCCAGCATTTT. Protein: CASRGGPNQPQHF.

V and J are TRBV7-9 and TRBJ1-6; 9 positions match TRBD1. The J segment lost 7 bases and the V segment lost 6 bases, leaving 4 bases of the junction unmatched. The length of the CDR3 is 14 residues. Germline CDR1 and CDR2: SEHNR and FQNEAQ (reference sequence). The CDR3 loop is CASSTGTGNSPLHF. CDR3 DNA sequence: TGTGCCAGCAGTACCGGGACAGGGAATTCACCCCTCCACTTT.

The chain uses TRBV5-1 and TRBJ2-6; no firm D call. Trimming cost V 5 bases and J 0 bases, with 9 bases left between them. Germline assignment: CDR1 SGHRS and CDR2 YFSETQ. This CDR3 spans 15 amino acids. The CDR3 nucleotides are TGCGCCAGCAGTTCCACCAACTCTGGGGCCAACGTCCTGACTTTC. It translates to CASSSTNSGANVLTF.

V usage is TRBV2 and J usage is TRBJ1-1; TRBD1 agrees at 8 bases. Trimming removed 6 bases from V and 2 bases from J; junction bases left unmatched: 5. This CDR3 comprises 14 residues. CDR1 SNHLY and CDR2 FYNNEI come from the germline V gene. CDR3 bases: TGTGCCAGCAGGAAGACAGGGGCCAACACTGAAGCTTTCTTT. The encoded protein is CASRKTGANTEAFF.

This chain uses TRBV19 with TRBJ1-5; TRBD1 matches 7 bases. The CDR3 is made up of 16 amino acids. V shed 4 bases, J shed 2 bases, and the junction held 8 bases outside the gene matches. Germline V gene sequence: CDR1 LNHDA, CDR2 SQIVND (reference sequence). CDR3: CASSTEHRGGNQPQHF. DNA for the CDR3: TGTGCCAGTAGTACAGAGCACAGGGGAGGCAATCAGCCCCAGCATTTT.

This clone was seen more than once but under ten times. The chain joins TRBV7-9 to TRBJ2-7, with 8 bases lining up with TRBD1. Germline trimming cut 7 bases from V and 7 bases from J; bases unmatched to any gene: 12. The CDR3 contains 14 residues. Germline CDR1 SEHNR, CDR2 FQNEAQ (reference sequence). In nucleotides, the CDR3 is TGTGCCAGCACCCCGGACAGGGACGCGAGGGAGCAGTACTTC. Amino acids: CASTPDRDAREQYF.

This chain joins TRBV2 and TRBJ2-7, with 8 bases matching TRBD2. The CDR3 has 12 residues. The V segment lost 8 bases and the J segment 3 bases; nucleotides outside the gene matches: 3. Per germline, CDR1 SNHLY and CDR2 FYNNEI. The CDR3 nucleotides read TGTGCCAGCTTGGGGACTAGCTACGAGCAGTACTTC. Its translation: CASLGTSYEQYF.

The J gene is TRBJ2-2, the V gene TRBV6-6; TRBD1 agrees at 9 bases. This CDR3 spans 20 amino acids. With 6 bases clipped from V and 0 bases from J, the junction kept 17 bases outside the gene matches. Per the germline V gene, CDR1 is MNHNY and CDR2 is SVGAGI (reference sequence). The DNA of the CDR3 is TGTGCCAGCAGCGTATTCCCGGGACAGGGCTCGTTCGCGAACACCGGGGAGCTGTTTTTT. Its protein product is CASSVFPGQGSFANTGELFF.

The chain has TRBV7-9 and TRBJ2-2; D gene unclear. The germline CDR1 and CDR2 sequences are SEHNR and FQNEAQ (reference sequence). The CDR3 has 14 residues. V was pared by 1 base and J by 1 base, with 4 bases between. CDR3 residues: CASSLVLNTGELFF. The DNA of the CDR3 is TGTGCCAGCAGCTTAGTATTGAACACCGGGGAGCTGTTTTTT. Drawing the rest from reference TRBV7-9 and TRBJ2-2, the complete variable domain is DTGVSQNPRHKITKRGQNVTFRCDPISEHNRLYWYRQTLGQGPEFLTYFQNEAQLEKSRLLSDRFSAERPKGSFSTLEIQRTEQGDSAMYLCASSLVLNTGELFFGEGSRLTVL.

J is TRBJ2-5 and V is TRBV4-1; 10 positions agree with TRBD2. Germline-derived CDR1 and CDR2 are MGHRA and YSYEKL. The CDR3 consists of 18 residues. J was trimmed by 4 bases and V by 4 bases; bases with no gene match: 15. The DNA of the CDR3 is TGCGCCAGCAGCCCAGGGGGAACAGCGGGGGGGCCGCGAGAGACCCAGTACTTC. Translating gives CASSPGGTAGGPRETQYF.

The gene calls are TRBV4-1 and TRBJ2-5; 11 bases are a match to TRBD2. CDR1 is MGHRA, CDR2 YSYEKL, per germline. The trim removed 4 bases at V and 1 base at J, leaving 11 bases unmatched. The CDR3 runs to 18 residues. CDR3: CASSPQPTSGGSQETQYF. DNA for the CDR3: TGCGCCAGCAGCCCGCAGCCCACTAGCGGGGGTTCCCAAGAGACCCAGTACTTC.

The genes are TRBV9 and TRBJ2-1, with a weak D call TRBD1 (6 bases). CDR1 is SGDLS and CDR2 is YYNGEE in the germline V gene. The V end was cut by 1 base, the J end by 4 bases, with 12 bases between. CDR3 length: 15 residues. The CDR3 region has the DNA TGTGCCAGCAGCGTAACGGGACACGGATACAATGAGCAGTTCTTC. Residues: CASSVTGHGYNEQFF.

This sequence joins TRBV3-1 (or the pseudogene TRBV3-2) and TRBJ1-1, with unresolved D. Germline CDR1 LGHDT, CDR2 YNNKEL (reference sequence). The CDR3 extends over 14 amino acids. V was cut by 1 base and J by 7 bases, with 13 bases left in between. CDR3 DNA: TGTGCCAGCAGCCAAGGGTCTCCCGGGCTTGAAGCTTTCTTT. It encodes CASSQGSPGLEAFF.

The genes are TRBV27 and TRBJ1-5; D gene unclear. The V end was cut by 6 bases, the J end by 0 bases, with 9 bases between. Per the germline V gene, CDR1 is MNHEY and CDR2 is SMNVEV (reference sequence). CDR3 length: 14 amino acids. Written as DNA, the CDR3 is TGTGCCAGCAGGAGAGGTTATAGCAATCAGCCCCAGCATTTT. Its protein product is CASRRGYSNQPQHF.

The chain uses TRBV23-1 and TRBJ1-5, with D maybe TRBD1 (6 bases). TRBV23-1 belongs to the ORF category, with a function that is uncertain. The V gene lost 6 bases and the J gene lost 2 bases, with 8 bases spanning the gap. The CDR3 spans 13 residues. CDR3 loop: CASRGHGNQPQHF. The CDR3 DNA follows: TGCGCCAGCAGGGGACACGGCAATCAGCCCCAGCATTTT.